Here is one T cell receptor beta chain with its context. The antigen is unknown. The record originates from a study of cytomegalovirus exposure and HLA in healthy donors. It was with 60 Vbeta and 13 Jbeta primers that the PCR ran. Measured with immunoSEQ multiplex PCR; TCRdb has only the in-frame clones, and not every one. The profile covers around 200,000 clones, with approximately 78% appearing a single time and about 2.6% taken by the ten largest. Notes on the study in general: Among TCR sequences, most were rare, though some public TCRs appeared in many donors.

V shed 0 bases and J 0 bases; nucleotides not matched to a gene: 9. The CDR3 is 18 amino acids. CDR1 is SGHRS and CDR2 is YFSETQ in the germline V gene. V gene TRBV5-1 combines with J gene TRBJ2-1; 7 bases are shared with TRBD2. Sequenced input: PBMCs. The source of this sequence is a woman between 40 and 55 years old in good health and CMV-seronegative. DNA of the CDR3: TGCGCCAGCAGCTTGGAGTTGGGATCGGGGGGCTCCTACAATGAGCAGTTCTTC. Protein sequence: CASSLELGSGGSYNEQFF.